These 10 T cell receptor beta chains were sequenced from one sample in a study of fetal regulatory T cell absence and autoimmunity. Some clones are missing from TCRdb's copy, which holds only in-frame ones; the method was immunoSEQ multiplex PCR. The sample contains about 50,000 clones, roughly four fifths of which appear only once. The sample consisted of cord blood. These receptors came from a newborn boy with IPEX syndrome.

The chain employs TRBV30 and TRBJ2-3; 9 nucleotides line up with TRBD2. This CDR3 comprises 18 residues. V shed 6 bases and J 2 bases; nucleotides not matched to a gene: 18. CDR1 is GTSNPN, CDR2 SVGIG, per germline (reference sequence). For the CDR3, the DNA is TGTGCCTGCGGAAGGTGCAGCGGGGGGCCCCTCTCCACAGATACGCAGTATTTT. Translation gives CACGRCSGGPLSTDTQYF.

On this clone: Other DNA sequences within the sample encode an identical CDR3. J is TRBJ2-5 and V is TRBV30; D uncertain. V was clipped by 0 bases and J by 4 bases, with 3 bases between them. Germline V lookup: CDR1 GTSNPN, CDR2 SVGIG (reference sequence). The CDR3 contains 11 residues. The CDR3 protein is CAWSVGETQYF. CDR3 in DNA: TGTGCCTGGAGTGTAGGAGAGACCCAGTACTTC.

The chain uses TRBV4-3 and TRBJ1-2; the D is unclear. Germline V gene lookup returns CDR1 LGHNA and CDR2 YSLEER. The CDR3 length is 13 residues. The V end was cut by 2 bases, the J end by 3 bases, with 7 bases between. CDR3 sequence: CASSQISHYGYTF. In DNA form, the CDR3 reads TGCGCCAGCAGCCAAATAAGCCACTATGGCTACACCTTC.

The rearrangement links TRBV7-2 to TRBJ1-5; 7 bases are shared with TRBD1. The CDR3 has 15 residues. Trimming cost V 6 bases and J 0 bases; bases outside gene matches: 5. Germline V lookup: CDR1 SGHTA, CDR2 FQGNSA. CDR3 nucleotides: TGTGCCAGCAGGCAGGGACAGTTTAGCAATCAGCCCCAGCATTTT. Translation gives CASRQGQFSNQPQHF.

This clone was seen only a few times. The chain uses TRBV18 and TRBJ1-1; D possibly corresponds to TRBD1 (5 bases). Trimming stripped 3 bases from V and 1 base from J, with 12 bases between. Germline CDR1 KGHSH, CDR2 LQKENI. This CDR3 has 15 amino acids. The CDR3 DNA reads TGTGCCAGCTCACCGGCCGGGGCCAGGAACACTGAAGCTTTCTTT. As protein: CASSPAGARNTEAFF. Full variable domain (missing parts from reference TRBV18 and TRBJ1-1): NAGVMQNPRHLVRRRGQEARLRCSPMKGHSHVYWYRQLPEEGLKFMVYLQKENIIDESGMPKERFSAEFPKEGPSILRIQQVVRGDSAAYFCASSPAGARNTEAFFGQGTRLTVV.

The CDR3 here is CASSQWAGGGGTDTQYF. The DNA of the CDR3 is TGCGCCAGCAGTCAGTGGGCCGGTGGGGGGGGGACAGATACGCAGTATTTT. The V call is TRBV4-1, the J call TRBJ2-3; 7 nucleotides agree with TRBD2. This CDR3 contains 17 residues. V dropped 6 bases and J dropped 3; count of bases not matched to a gene: 15. In germline, CDR1 is MGHRA, CDR2 YSYEKL.

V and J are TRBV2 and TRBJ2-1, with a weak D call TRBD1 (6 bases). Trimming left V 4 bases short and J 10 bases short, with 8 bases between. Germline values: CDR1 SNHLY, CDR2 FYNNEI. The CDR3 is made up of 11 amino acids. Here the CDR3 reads CASSGGLEQFF. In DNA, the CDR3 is TGTGCCAGCAGTGGGGGGCTAGAGCAGTTCTTC. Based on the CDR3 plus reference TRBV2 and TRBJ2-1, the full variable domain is EPEVTQTPSHQVTQMGQEVILRCVPISNHLYFYWYRQILGQKVEFLVSFYNNEISEKSEIFDDQFSVERPDGSNFTLKIRSTKLEDSAMYFCASSGGLEQFFGPGTRLTVL.

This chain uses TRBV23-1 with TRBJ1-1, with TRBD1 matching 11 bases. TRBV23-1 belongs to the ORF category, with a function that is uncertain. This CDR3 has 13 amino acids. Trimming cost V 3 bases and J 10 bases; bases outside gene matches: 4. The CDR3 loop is CASSQDRGHRAFF. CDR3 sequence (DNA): TGCGCCAGCAGTCAGGACAGGGGGCATAGAGCTTTCTTT.

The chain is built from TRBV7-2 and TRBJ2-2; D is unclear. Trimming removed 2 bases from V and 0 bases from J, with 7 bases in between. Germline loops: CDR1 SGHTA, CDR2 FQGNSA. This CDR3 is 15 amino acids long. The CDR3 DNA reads TGTGCCAGCAGCTTAAGTCTGGCGAACACCGGGGAGCTGTTTTTT. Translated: CASSLSLANTGELFF.

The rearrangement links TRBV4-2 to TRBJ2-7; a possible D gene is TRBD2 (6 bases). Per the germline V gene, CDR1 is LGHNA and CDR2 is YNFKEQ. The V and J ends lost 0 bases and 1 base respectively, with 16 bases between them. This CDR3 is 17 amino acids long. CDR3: CASSQDLASALSYEQYF. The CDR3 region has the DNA TGTGCCAGCAGCCAAGATCTGGCTAGCGCCCTTTCCTACGAGCAGTACTTC.